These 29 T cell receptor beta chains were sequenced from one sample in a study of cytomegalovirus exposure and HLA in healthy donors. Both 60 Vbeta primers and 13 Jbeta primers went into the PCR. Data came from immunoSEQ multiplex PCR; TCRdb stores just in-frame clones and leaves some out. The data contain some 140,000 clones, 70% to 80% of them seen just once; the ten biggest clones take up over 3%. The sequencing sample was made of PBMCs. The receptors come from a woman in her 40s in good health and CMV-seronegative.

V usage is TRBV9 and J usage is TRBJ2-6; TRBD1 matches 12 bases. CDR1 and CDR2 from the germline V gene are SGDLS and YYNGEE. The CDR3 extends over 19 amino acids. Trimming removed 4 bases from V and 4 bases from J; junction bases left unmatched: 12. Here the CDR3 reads CASSLTSGQGAYGANVLTF. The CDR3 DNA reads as TGTGCCAGCAGCCTCACATCGGGACAGGGGGCGTACGGGGCCAACGTCCTGACTTTC.

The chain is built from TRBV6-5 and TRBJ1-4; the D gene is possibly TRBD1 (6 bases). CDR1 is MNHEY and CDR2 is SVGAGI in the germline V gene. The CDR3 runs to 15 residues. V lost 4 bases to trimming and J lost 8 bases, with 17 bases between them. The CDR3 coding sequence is TGTGCCAGCAGTTCCCCCCTGACAGGCCGGGAAAAACTGTTTTTT. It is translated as CASSSPLTGREKLFF.

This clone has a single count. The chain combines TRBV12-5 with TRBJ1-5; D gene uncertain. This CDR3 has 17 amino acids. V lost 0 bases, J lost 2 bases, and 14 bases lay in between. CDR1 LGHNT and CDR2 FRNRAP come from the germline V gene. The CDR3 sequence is CASGLVMGREGNQPQHF. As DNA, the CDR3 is TGTGCTAGTGGTTTGGTAATGGGGAGGGAAGGCAATCAGCCCCAGCATTTT.

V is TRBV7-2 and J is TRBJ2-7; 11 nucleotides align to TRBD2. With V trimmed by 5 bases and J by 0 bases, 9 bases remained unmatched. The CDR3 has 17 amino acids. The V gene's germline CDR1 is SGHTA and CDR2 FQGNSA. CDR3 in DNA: TGTGCCAGCAGCCATCTAGCGGGGGGCCCTCGCTCCTACGAGCAGTACTTC. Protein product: CASSHLAGGPRSYEQYF.

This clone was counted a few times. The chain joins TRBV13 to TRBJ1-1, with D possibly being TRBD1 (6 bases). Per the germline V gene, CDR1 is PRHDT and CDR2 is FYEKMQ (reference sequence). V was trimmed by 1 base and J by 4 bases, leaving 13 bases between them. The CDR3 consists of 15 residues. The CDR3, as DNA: TGTGCCAGCAGCTTAGCAGGGGTTCGGGGCACTGAAGCTTTCTTT. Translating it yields CASSLAGVRGTEAFF.

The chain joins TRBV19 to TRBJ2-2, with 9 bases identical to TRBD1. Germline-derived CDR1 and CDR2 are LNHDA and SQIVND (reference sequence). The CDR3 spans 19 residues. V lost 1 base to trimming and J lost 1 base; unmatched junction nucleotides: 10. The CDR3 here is CASSIAPGRDRVNTGELFF. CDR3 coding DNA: TGTGCCAGTAGTATAGCCCCTGGGAGGGACAGGGTGAACACCGGGGAGCTGTTTTTT.

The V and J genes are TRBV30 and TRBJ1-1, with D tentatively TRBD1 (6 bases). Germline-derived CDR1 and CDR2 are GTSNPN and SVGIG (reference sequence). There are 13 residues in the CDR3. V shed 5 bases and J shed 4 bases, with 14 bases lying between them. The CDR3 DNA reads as TGTGCCTGGGGACAGTTTGTTCTCACTGAAGCTTTCTTT. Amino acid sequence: CAWGQFVLTEAFF.

DNA for the CDR3: TGCGCCAGCAGTCGGACTGCACCCTACAATGAGCAGTTCTTC. Translation: CASSRTAPYNEQFF. V is TRBV5-1 and J is TRBJ2-1; D is perhaps TRBD2 (5 bases). CDR1 is SGHRS, CDR2 YFSETQ, per germline. The CDR3 totals 14 residues. Trimming cost V 5 bases and J 2 bases, with 11 bases left between them.

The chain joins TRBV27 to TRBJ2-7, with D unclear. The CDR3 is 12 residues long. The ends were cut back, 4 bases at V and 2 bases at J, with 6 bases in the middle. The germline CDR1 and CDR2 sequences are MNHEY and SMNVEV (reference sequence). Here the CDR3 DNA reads TGTGCCAGCAGTTCCTCTACCTACGAGCAGTACTTC. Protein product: CASSSSTYEQYF.

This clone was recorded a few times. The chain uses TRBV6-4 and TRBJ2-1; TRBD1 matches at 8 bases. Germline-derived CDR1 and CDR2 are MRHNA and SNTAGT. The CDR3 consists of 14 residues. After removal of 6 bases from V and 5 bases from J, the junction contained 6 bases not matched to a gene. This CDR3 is CASRLRGHDNEQFF. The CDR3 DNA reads TGTGCCAGCAGGCTCAGGGGGCATGACAATGAGCAGTTCTTC.

The CDR3 protein is CASSLDIRGDTQYF. DNA for the CDR3: TGTGCCAGCAGCTTAGATATCAGGGGAGATACGCAGTATTTT. The chain couples TRBV11-3 to TRBJ2-3; weak D call: TRBD1 (6 bases). From germline, CDR1 is SGHNT and CDR2 YENEEA. Trimming removed 0 bases from V and 5 bases from J, with 9 bases in between. This CDR3 spans 14 amino acids.

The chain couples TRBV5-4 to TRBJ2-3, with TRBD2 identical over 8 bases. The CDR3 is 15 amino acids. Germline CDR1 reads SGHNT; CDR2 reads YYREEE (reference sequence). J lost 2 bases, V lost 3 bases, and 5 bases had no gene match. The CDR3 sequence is CASSYTSGNTDTQYF. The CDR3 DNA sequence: TGTGCCAGCAGCTACACTAGCGGAAACACAGATACGCAGTATTTT.

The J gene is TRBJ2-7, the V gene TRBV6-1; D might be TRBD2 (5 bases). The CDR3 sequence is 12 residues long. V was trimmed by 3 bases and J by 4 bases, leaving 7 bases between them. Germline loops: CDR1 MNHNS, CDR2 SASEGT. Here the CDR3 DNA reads TGTGCCAGCAGTGAGGGGAGTTACGAGCAGTACTTC. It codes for CASSEGSYEQYF.

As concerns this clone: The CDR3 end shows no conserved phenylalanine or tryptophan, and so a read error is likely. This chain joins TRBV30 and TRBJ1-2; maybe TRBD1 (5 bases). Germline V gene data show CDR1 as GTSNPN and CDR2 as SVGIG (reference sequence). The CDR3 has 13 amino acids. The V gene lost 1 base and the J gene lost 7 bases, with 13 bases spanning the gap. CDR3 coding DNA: TGTGCCTGGAGTGGTGGAGGGGCCCGTGGCTACACCGTC. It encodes CAWSGGGARGYTV.

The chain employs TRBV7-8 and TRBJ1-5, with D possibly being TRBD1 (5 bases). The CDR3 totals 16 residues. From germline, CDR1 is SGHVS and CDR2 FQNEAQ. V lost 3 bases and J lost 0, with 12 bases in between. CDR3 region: CASSFAAGISNQPQHF. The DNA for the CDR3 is TGTGCCAGCAGCTTCGCCGCAGGGATTAGCAATCAGCCCCAGCATTTT.

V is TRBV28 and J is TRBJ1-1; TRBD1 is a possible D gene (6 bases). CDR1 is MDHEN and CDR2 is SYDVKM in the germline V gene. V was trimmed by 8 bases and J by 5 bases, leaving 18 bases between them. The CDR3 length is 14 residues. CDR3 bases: TGTGCCAGCCCGCCTGGGGGGGCGCGGACTGAAGCTTTCTTT. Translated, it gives CASPPGGARTEAFF.

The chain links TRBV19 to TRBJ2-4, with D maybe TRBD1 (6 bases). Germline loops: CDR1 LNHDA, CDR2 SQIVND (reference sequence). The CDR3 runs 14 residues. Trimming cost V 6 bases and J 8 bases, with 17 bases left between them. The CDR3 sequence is CASRNRIQGDIQYF. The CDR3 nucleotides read TGTGCCAGTAGGAACAGAATACAGGGTGACATTCAGTACTTC.

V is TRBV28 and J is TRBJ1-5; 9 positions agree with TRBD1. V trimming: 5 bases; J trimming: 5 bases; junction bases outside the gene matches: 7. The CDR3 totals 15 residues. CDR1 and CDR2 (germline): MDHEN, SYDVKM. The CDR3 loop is CASSLGTGRDQPQHF. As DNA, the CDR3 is TGTGCCAGCAGTCTAGGGACAGGGAGGGATCAGCCCCAGCATTTT.

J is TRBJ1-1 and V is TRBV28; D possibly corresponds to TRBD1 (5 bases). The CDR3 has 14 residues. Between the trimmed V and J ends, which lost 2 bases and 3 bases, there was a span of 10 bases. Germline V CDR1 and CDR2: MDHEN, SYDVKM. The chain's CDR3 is CASSLGAWDTEAFF. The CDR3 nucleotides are TGTGCCAGCAGTTTAGGGGCCTGGGACACTGAAGCTTTCTTT.

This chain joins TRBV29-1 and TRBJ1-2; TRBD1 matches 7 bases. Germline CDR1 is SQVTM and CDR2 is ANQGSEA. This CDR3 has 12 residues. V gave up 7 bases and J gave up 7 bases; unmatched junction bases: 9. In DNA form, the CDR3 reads TGCAGCGGAACTGAGGGGGCGGGTGGCTACACCTTC. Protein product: CSGTEGAGGYTF.

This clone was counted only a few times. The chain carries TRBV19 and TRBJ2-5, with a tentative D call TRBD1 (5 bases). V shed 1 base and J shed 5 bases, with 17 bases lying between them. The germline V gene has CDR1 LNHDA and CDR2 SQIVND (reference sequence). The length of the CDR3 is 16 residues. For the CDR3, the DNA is TGTGCCAGTAGTATAGCCCGGGCCTACTCAGGGGAGACCCAGTACTTC. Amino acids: CASSIARAYSGETQYF.

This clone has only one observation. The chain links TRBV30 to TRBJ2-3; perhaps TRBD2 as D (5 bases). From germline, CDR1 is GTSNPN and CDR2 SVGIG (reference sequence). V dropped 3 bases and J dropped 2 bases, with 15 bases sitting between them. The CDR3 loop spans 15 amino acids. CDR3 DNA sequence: TGTGCCTGGAGCCCACTAGGTTCCACCACAGATACGCAGTATTTT. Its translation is CAWSPLGSTTDTQYF.

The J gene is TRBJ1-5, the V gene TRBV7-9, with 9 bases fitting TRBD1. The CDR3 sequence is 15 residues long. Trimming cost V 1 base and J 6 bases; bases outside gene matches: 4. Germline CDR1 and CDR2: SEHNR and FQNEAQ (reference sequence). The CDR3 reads CASSLGTGEGQPQHF. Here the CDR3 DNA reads TGTGCCAGCAGCTTAGGGACAGGGGAAGGTCAGCCCCAGCATTTT.

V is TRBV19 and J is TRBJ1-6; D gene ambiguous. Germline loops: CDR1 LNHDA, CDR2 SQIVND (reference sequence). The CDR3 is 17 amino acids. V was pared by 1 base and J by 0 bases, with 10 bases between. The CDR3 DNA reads TGTGCCAGTAGTATAGCCCCCGGGAGCTCCTATAATTCACCCCTCCACTTT. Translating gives CASSIAPGSSYNSPLHF.

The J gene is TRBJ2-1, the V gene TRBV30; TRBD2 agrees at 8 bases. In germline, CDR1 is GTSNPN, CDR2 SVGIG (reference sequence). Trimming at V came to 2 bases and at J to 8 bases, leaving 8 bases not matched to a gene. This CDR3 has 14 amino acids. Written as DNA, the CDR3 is TGTGCCTGGAGTAGCCAGCGGGAGTGGGATGAGCAGTTCTTC. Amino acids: CAWSSQREWDEQFF.

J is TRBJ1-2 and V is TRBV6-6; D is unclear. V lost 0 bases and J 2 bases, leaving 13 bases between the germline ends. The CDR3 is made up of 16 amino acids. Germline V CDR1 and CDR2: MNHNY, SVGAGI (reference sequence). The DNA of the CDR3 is TGTGCCAGCAGTTACTCGACCAGACTGATGAACTATGGCTACACCTTC. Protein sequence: CASSYSTRLMNYGYTF.

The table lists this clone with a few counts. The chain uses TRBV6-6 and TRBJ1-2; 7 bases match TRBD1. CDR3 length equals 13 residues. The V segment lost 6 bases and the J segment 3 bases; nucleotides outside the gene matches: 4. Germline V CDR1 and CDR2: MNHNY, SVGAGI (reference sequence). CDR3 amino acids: CASSDRAYYGYTF. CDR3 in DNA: TGTGCCAGCAGCGACAGGGCCTACTATGGCTACACCTTC.

The CDR3 sequence: CASPGPGLGTEAFF. The CDR3 nucleotides are TGTGCCAGCCCCGGGCCAGGGCTGGGCACTGAAGCTTTCTTT. V usage is TRBV28 and J usage is TRBJ1-1; the D gene is possibly TRBD1 (5 bases). V lost 8 bases and J 4 bases, leaving 17 bases between the germline ends. This CDR3 has 14 amino acids. Germline lookup yields CDR1 MDHEN and CDR2 SYDVKM.

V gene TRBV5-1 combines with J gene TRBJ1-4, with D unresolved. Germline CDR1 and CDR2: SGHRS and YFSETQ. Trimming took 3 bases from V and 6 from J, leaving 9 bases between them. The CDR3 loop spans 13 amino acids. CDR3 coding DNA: TGCGCCAGCAGCTCCCCTTCTGATGAAAAACTGTTTTTT. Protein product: CASSSPSDEKLFF. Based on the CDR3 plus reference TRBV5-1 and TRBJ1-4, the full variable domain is KAGVTQTPRYLIKTRGQQVTLSCSPISGHRSVSWYQQTPGQGLQFLFEYFSETQRNKGNFPGRFSGRQFSNSRSEMNVSTLELGDSALYLCASSSPSDEKLFFGSGTQLSVL.